The 10 T cell receptor beta chains below all came from one sample that was sequenced in a study of T cell responses to AZD1222 COVID-19 vaccine. The method was immunoSEQ multiplex PCR; TCRdb's version includes in-frame clones alone and lacks a portion of them. This sample carries 95,000 to 150,000 clones, approximately 89% of them seen once, and the ten largest clones take around 5.6%. Sequencing used peripheral blood, obtained on day 0 of AZD1222 vaccination. These TCRs come from an adult in good health.

The CDR3 sequence: CASSLGRRANYGYTF. In DNA form, the CDR3 reads TGTGCCAGCAGCCTGGGGCGAAGAGCTAACTATGGCTACACCTTC. The J gene is TRBJ1-2, the V gene TRBV2; perhaps TRBD1 as D (5 bases). V dropped 6 bases and J dropped 0 bases, with 14 bases sitting between them. The length of the CDR3 is 15 residues. CDR1 and CDR2 (germline): SNHLY, FYNNEI.

The CDR3 sequence is CATSEAGGLENGYTF. The CDR3 nucleotides read TGTGCCACCAGTGAGGCAGGGGGCCTCGAAAATGGCTACACCTTC. The chain combines TRBV24-1 with TRBJ1-2; 8 bases are shared with TRBD1. The J segment lost 6 bases and the V segment lost 4 bases, leaving 9 bases of the junction unmatched. The CDR3 loop spans 15 amino acids. Germline V gene sequence: CDR1 KGHDR, CDR2 SFDVKD.

The chain recombines TRBV29-1 with TRBJ1-1; 7 bases are a match to TRBD1. Germline trimming cut 6 bases from V and 1 base from J; bases unmatched to any gene: 5. This CDR3 has 13 residues. Looked up from germline, CDR1 is SQVTM and CDR2 is ANQGSEA. The CDR3 region has the DNA TGCAGCGTCCTGGGACAGCAGAACACTGAAGCTTTCTTT. It codes for CSVLGQQNTEAFF.

V and J are TRBV9 and TRBJ2-2, with a weak D call TRBD2 (5 bases). Germline V gene sequence: CDR1 SGDLS, CDR2 YYNGEE. This CDR3 is built from 16 residues. V was shortened by 1 base and J by 4 bases, with 14 bases between the two germline ends. The CDR3 nucleotides are TGTGCCAGCAGCGTATTCGAGGGAATTGGCACCGGGGAGCTGTTTTTT. It translates to CASSVFEGIGTGELFF.

The rearrangement joins TRBV18 to TRBJ2-7, with 9 positions matching TRBD1. The V gene end was trimmed by 1 base and the J gene end by 5 bases; junction bases not matched to a gene: 12. This CDR3 has 17 amino acids. Germline V gives CDR1 KGHSH, CDR2 LQKENI. CDR3 nucleotide sequence: TGTGCCAGCTCACCACTTACTCCTGGACAGGGGACGAACGAGCAGTACTTC. Translated, it gives CASSPLTPGQGTNEQYF. The variable domain in full, completed from reference TRBV18 and TRBJ2-7, reads NAGVMQNPRHLVRRRGQEARLRCSPMKGHSHVYWYRQLPEEGLKFMVYLQKENIIDESGMPKERFSAEFPKEGPSILRIQQVVRGDSAAYFCASSPLTPGQGTNEQYFGPGTRLTVT.

V gene TRBV28 combines with J gene TRBJ1-2; maybe TRBD1 (5 bases). Germline V lookup: CDR1 MDHEN, CDR2 SYDVKM. CDR3 size: 14 residues. Between the trimmed V and J ends, which lost 10 bases and 1 base, there was a span of 16 bases. The CDR3 reads CATEGRPYNYGYTF. The CDR3 region has the DNA TGTGCCACCGAGGGACGACCATATAACTATGGCTACACCTTC.

The rearrangement uses TRBV7-9 and TRBJ1-2, with TRBD1 matching 9 bases. The CDR3 extends over 16 amino acids. V lost 5 bases, J lost 9 bases, and 16 bases stayed unmatched. Looked up from germline, CDR1 is SEHNR and CDR2 is FQNEAQ (reference sequence). The CDR3, as DNA: TGTGCCAGCAGCCCTGGGGCCCCGGCGACAGGGGGACGCTACACCTTC. Translated: CASSPGAPATGGRYTF.

The V call is TRBV19, the J call TRBJ1-2; the D gene is possibly TRBD1 (5 bases). Trimming shortened V by 2 bases and J by 8 bases, and 18 bases separated the two germline ends. Germline V gives CDR1 LNHDA, CDR2 SQIVND (reference sequence). This CDR3 is 15 amino acids long. CDR3 coding DNA: TGTGCCAGTAGTATATCGAGACAGAACCTGGGAGGCTACACCTTC. This encodes CASSISRQNLGGYTF. The complete variable domain, with remaining parts taken from reference TRBV19 and TRBJ1-2, reads DGGITQSPKYLFRKEGQNVTLSCEQNLNHDAMYWYRQDPGQGLRLIYYSQIVNDFQKGDIAEGYSVSREKKESFPLTVTSAQKNPTAFYLCASSISRQNLGGYTFGSGTRLTVV.

This sequence joins TRBV15 and TRBJ2-7; TRBD1 might be the D (6 bases). CDR3 length equals 13 residues. Germline V gene lookup returns CDR1 LNHNV and CDR2 YYDKDF (reference sequence). V was clipped by 3 bases and J by 6 bases, with 12 bases between them. This chain's CDR3 is CATSRDSRGEQYF. CDR3 sequence (DNA): TGTGCCACCAGCAGGGACTCCAGGGGCGAGCAGTACTTC. The variable domain in full, completed from reference TRBV15 and TRBJ2-7, reads DAMVIQNPRYQVTQFGKPVTLSCSQTLNHNVMYWYQQKSSQAPKLLFHYYDKDFNNEADTPDNFQSRRPNTSFCFLDIRSPGLGDTAMYLCATSRDSRGEQYFGPGTRLTVT.

The genes are TRBV27 and TRBJ1-2, with 7 bases identical to TRBD1. V lost 0 bases and J lost 8; bases outside the gene matches: 6. The V gene's germline CDR1 is MNHEY and CDR2 SMNVEV (reference sequence). CDR3 length: 14 residues. As DNA, the CDR3 is TGTGCCAGCAGTTTATCTCGGGACAGAAAAGGCTACACCTTC. It yields the protein CASSLSRDRKGYTF.